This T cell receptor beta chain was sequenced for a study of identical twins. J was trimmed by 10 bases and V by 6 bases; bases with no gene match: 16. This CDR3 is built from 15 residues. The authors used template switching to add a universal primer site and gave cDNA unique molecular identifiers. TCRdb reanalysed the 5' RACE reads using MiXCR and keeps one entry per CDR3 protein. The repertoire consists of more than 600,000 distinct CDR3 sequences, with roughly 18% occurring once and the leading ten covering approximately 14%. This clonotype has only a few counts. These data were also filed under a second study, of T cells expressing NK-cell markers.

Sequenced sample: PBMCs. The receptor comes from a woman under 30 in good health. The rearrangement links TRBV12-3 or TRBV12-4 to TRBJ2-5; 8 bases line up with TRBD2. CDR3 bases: TGTGCCAGCAGCCCGGTTAGCGGGATTCTAAGGATCCAGTACTTC. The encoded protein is CASSPVSGILRIQYF.